A selection of T cell receptor beta chains follows, all from one sample in a study of cytomegalovirus exposure and HLA in healthy donors. TCRdb's copy holds only in-frame clones and misses some; the assay was immunoSEQ multiplex PCR. The table records hundreds of thousands of clones, just over 75% of them present only once. Sample: PBMCs. These receptors all stem from a man between 18 and 35 years old in good health and CMV-seronegative. The conserved cysteine and the conserved F or W are not part of the CDR3 here. The D gene is left open where the match is weak.

>TRBV7-9|TRBJ2-1|TRBD2
SSSFYGGYGNEQF
>TRBV5-1|TRBJ2-1|TRBD2
ASSPLPSGREDEQF
>TRBV9|TRBJ2-7|NA
ASSVGTLKDYEQY
>TRBV6-5|TRBJ2-7|NA
ASGLYEQY
>TRBV5-1|TRBJ1-5|NA
ASSKDSNQPQH
>TRBV19|TRBJ2-3|TRBD1
ASRPVGDRGLDTQY
>TRBV5-1|TRBJ1-1|NA
ASSTGVGGGNTEAF
>TRBV25-1|TRBJ1-4|NA
ASSEAPSNEKLF
>TRBV30|TRBJ1-1|TRBD1
AWSAGQGVEAF
>TRBV5-1|TRBJ1-1|TRBD1
ASSLVGQGAMNTEAF
>TRBV5-4|TRBJ1-2|TRBD1
ASSQDRESYGYT
>TRBV7-9|TRBJ2-4|TRBD2
ASSLSSGSFWGKNIQY
>TRBV7-2|TRBJ2-7|TRBD2
ASSLLAGGSHEQY
>TRBV5-1|TRBJ2-1|TRBD2
ASSSISGGEQF
>TRBV28|TRBJ2-5|NA
ASSPGQQETQY
>TRBV6-5|TRBJ2-1|NA
ASSSGRVSYNEQF
>TRBV19|TRBJ2-5|NA
ASSGYSGQETQY